The 20 T cell receptor beta chains below were found in one sample sequenced in a study of cytomegalovirus exposure and HLA in healthy donors. This PCR relied on a set of 60 Vbeta primers and 13 Jbeta primers. Profiled with immunoSEQ multiplex PCR; TCRdb holds only in-frame clones, not every one. This sample has tens of thousands of clones, with approximately 56% found just once. Sequenced input: PBMCs. The receptors here all came from a woman aged 25 to 39 in good health and CMV-seropositive.

The chain recombines TRBV27 with TRBJ1-2; no clear D. Trimming pared 3 bases from V and 8 bases from J, leaving 22 bases between. Germline V gene lookup returns CDR1 MNHEY and CDR2 SMNVEV (reference sequence). The length of the CDR3 is 16 residues. This CDR3 reads CASSLSSARLRNGYTF. CDR3 nucleotide sequence: TGTGCCAGCAGTTTGTCTTCAGCGCGTCTGAGAAACGGCTACACCTTC.

The V and J genes are TRBV5-5 and TRBJ1-1; D may be TRBD1 (6 bases). The CDR3 spans 16 residues. The germline CDR1 and CDR2 sequences are SGHKS and YYEKEE (reference sequence). The ends were cut back, 3 bases at V and 0 bases at J, with 15 bases in the middle. This CDR3 reads CASSYYYREMNTEAFF. In DNA form, the CDR3 reads TGTGCCAGCAGCTACTACTACAGGGAGATGAACACTGAAGCTTTCTTT. The variable domain in full, with the rest retrieved from reference TRBV5-5 and TRBJ1-1, is DAGVTQSPTHLIKTRGQQVTLRCSPISGHKSVSWYQQVLGQGPQFIFQYYEKEERGRGNFPDRFSARQFPNYSSELNVNALLLGDSALYLCASSYYYREMNTEAFFGQGTRLTVV.

V gene TRBV30 combines with J gene TRBJ2-7; D is ambiguous. V lost 1 base to trimming and J lost 4 bases, with 17 bases between them. The germline gives CDR1 GTSNPN, CDR2 SVGIG (reference sequence). The CDR3 consists of 15 residues. The CDR3: CAWSDILTTVYEQYF. The CDR3 DNA sequence: TGTGCCTGGAGTGACATTCTTACTACTGTATACGAGCAGTACTTC.

The V call is TRBV7-3, the J call TRBJ2-7; 11 bases fit TRBD1. The CDR3 runs to 16 residues. Losses at the gene ends were 5 bases for V and 4 bases for J; bases not matched to a gene: 10. The germline CDR1 and CDR2 sequences are SGHTA and FQGTGA. CDR3 in amino acids: CASSPGTGGSLYEQYF. The CDR3 region has the DNA TGTGCCAGCAGCCCCGGGACAGGGGGATCCCTATACGAGCAGTACTTC.

The chain's CDR3 is CASSDSTWYEQYF. CDR3 coding DNA: TGCGCCAGCAGCGACAGCACCTGGTACGAGCAGTACTTC. V gene TRBV5-1 combines with J gene TRBJ2-7; D may be TRBD1 (5 bases). Germline CDR1 and CDR2: SGHRS and YFSETQ. The CDR3 is made up of 13 amino acids. The germline V and J ends were trimmed by 4 bases and 4 bases, with 12 bases remaining between them.

The chain has TRBV18 and TRBJ2-5; tentative D call: TRBD1 (5 bases). Germline loops: CDR1 KGHSH, CDR2 LQKENI. The ends were cut back, 4 bases at V and 5 bases at J, with 11 bases in the middle. CDR3 length: 13 residues. The CDR3 loop reads CASSLAKGETQYF. Written as DNA, the CDR3 is TGTGCCAGCTCACTGGCCAAGGGGGAGACCCAGTACTTC.

This clone has a single count. The chain uses TRBV7-2 and TRBJ1-3; 8 bases are a match to TRBD1. Germline lookup yields CDR1 SGHTA and CDR2 FQGNSA. The CDR3 length is 17 residues. Germline trimming cut 5 bases from V and 3 bases from J; bases unmatched to any gene: 12. CDR3 in amino acids: CASSISGTGAFGNTIYF. The CDR3 nucleotides read TGTGCCAGCAGCATATCCGGGACAGGAGCTTTTGGAAACACCATATATTTT. Full variable domain (rest looked up from reference TRBV7-2 and TRBJ1-3): GAGVSQSPSNKVTEKGKDVELRCDPISGHTALYWYRQSLGQGLEFLIYFQGNSAPDKSGLPSDRFSAERTGGSVSTLTIQRTQQEDSAVYLCASSISGTGAFGNTIYFGEGSWLTVV.

This rearrangement joins TRBV9 to TRBJ2-5; 7 nucleotides agree with TRBD1. Germline assignment: CDR1 SGDLS and CDR2 YYNGEE. The junction had 4 bases not matched to a gene; V was cut back by 4 bases and J by 1 base. CDR3 size: 14 residues. The chain's CDR3 is CASSTGVPQETQYF. The CDR3 nucleotides read TGTGCCAGCAGCACAGGGGTCCCCCAAGAGACCCAGTACTTC.

The rearrangement uses TRBV7-8 and TRBJ2-5; no firm D call. The CDR3 sequence is 17 residues long. Germline values: CDR1 SGHVS, CDR2 FQNEAQ. Between the trimmed V and J ends, which lost 1 base and 1 base, there was a span of 16 bases. The CDR3, as DNA: TGTGCCAGCAGCTTAGGTCTGGTGCGCAGCGTCCAAGAGACCCAGTACTTC. Protein: CASSLGLVRSVQETQYF.

V usage is TRBV29-1 and J usage is TRBJ2-4, with D perhaps matching TRBD1 (5 bases). V dropped 6 bases and J dropped 3 bases, with 18 bases sitting between them. The CDR3 spans 15 residues. In germline, CDR1 is SQVTM, CDR2 ANQGSEA. The CDR3 region is CSVSSGQGGKNIQYF. Here the CDR3 DNA reads TGCAGCGTCTCGTCCGGGCAGGGCGGCAAAAACATTCAGTACTTC.

The chain links TRBV4-1 to TRBJ1-5; 8 bases map to TRBD1. Trimming at V came to 2 bases and at J to 2 bases, leaving 5 bases not matched to a gene. This CDR3 contains 16 residues. Germline-derived CDR1 and CDR2 are MGHRA and YSYEKL. Here the CDR3 reads CASSQPWTGRNQPQHF. CDR3 coding DNA: TGCGCCAGCAGCCAACCATGGACAGGGCGCAATCAGCCCCAGCATTTT.

J is TRBJ2-1 and V is TRBV9, with TRBD2 matching 14 bases. This CDR3 has 16 residues. V was clipped by 3 bases and J by 6 bases; unmatched bases: 5. Germline CDR1 SGDLS, CDR2 YYNGEE. CDR3 region: CASSGPGLAGANEQFF. The CDR3 DNA sequence: TGTGCCAGCAGCGGACCGGGACTAGCGGGGGCCAATGAGCAGTTCTTC.

Written as DNA, the CDR3 is TGTGCCAGCAGCAAAGCACCCAGGAACGAGACCCAGTACTTC. This gives the protein CASSKAPRNETQYF. The chain links TRBV21-1 to TRBJ2-5; the tabulated D call, TRBD1, remains unverified against the DNA. TRBV21-1 is a pseudogene locus. The CDR3 has 14 residues.

This clone was seen once. At one boundary the junction diverges from the germline segment, which might be a read error. This sequence joins TRBV7-9 and TRBJ2-7; possibly TRBD1 for D (5 bases). Germline CDR1 and CDR2: SEHNR and FQNEAQ (reference sequence). The CDR3 has 12 amino acids. In DNA form, the CDR3 reads TGTTCCAGCATCAGCTCAGGGTACGAGCAGTACTTC. Translating gives CSSISSGYEQYF.

As regards this clone: One end of the junction varies from germline; a read error may be responsible. The chain uses TRBV7-9 and TRBJ2-6; D is possibly TRBD1 (6 bases). This CDR3 is built from 17 residues. The germline V gene encodes CDR1 SEHNR and CDR2 FQNEAQ (reference sequence). The CDR3 reads CSSSSLWPQGGANVLTF. The CDR3 DNA follows: TGTTCCAGCAGCTCCCTATGGCCACAGGGTGGGGCCAACGTCCTGACTTTC. The full variable domain, its missing parts supplied by reference TRBV7-9 and TRBJ2-6, is DTGVSQNPRHKITKRGQNVTFRCDPISEHNRLYWYRQTLGQGPEFLTYFQNEAQLEKSRLLSDRFSAERPKGSFSTLEIQRTEQGDSAMYLCSSSSLWPQGGANVLTFGAGSRLTVL.

The genes are TRBV5-1 and TRBJ1-4; no reliable D call. CDR3 length: 13 amino acids. Germline V gives CDR1 SGHRS, CDR2 YFSETQ. With 0 bases removed from V and 15 bases from J, the gap between germline ends came to 15 bases. CDR3 in DNA: TGCGCCAGCAGCTTGGAGGCTGCGGGGTTTTTGTTTTTT. Its translation is CASSLEAAGFLFF.

This chain connects TRBV6-5 to TRBJ1-1, with TRBD1 as a possible D gene (6 bases). The CDR3 runs to 15 residues. Germline lookup yields CDR1 MNHEY and CDR2 SVGAGI. The V end was cut by 6 bases, the J end by 4 bases, with 18 bases between. CDR3 sequence reads: CASRDANRVSTEAFF. The CDR3 DNA reads TGTGCCAGCAGGGACGCGAACAGGGTGAGCACTGAAGCTTTCTTT.

This clone was observed a handful of times. The rearrangement joins TRBV5-6 to TRBJ1-1; 8 bases agree with TRBD1. CDR1 SGHDT and CDR2 YYEEEE come from the germline V gene. V trimming: 4 bases; J trimming: 8 bases; junction bases outside the gene matches: 4. This CDR3 comprises 12 residues. The CDR3 is CASSPWDREAFF. Here the CDR3 DNA reads TGTGCCAGCAGCCCCTGGGACAGGGAAGCTTTCTTT.

The chain couples TRBV27 to TRBJ1-2; 7 positions match TRBD1. The CDR3 has 13 amino acids. Germline V gene sequence: CDR1 MNHEY, CDR2 SMNVEV (reference sequence). Losses at the gene ends were 6 bases for V and 6 bases for J; bases not matched to a gene: 7. This CDR3 reads CASSYGQGDGYTF. The DNA of the CDR3 is TGTGCCAGCAGCTATGGCCAGGGGGATGGCTACACCTTC.

The rearrangement joins TRBV2 to TRBJ1-2; D remains ambiguous. The CDR3 sequence is 13 residues long. Trimming removed 4 bases from V and 4 bases from J, with 10 bases in between. Germline V lookup: CDR1 SNHLY, CDR2 FYNNEI. The CDR3 is CASSASGVYGYTF. The CDR3 coding sequence is TGTGCCAGCAGTGCCTCGGGAGTCTATGGCTACACCTTC.